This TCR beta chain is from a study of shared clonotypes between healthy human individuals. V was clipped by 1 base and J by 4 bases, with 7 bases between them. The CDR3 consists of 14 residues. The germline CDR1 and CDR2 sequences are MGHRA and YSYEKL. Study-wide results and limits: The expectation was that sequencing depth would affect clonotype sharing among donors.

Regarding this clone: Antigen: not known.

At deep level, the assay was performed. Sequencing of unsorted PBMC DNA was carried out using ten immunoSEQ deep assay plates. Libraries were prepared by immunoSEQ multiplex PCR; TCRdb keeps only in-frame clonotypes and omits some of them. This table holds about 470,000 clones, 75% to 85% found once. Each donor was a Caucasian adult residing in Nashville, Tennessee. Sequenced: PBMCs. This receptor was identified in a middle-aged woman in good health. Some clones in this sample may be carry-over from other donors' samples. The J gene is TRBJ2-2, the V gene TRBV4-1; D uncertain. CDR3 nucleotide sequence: TGCGCCAGCAGCCAAGTGGCGTTCACCGGGGAGCTGTTTTTT. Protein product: CASSQVAFTGELFF.